This T cell receptor (beta chain) emerged from a study of T cells in Graves' hyperthyroidism and ophthalmopathy. Study results and caveats: Blood also showed most of the thyroid clonotypes that were expanded above 0.001. A model of 13 V-J pairs discriminated ophthalmopathy from stable hyperthyroidism.

A word on this clonotype: The antigen remains unidentified.

This CDR3 is built from 14 residues. Germline CDR1 reads SEHNR; CDR2 reads FQNEAQ (reference sequence). The authors deemed Graves' hyperthyroidism stable absent ophthalmopathy progression within 18 months. From RNA transcripts, TCR beta CDR3 regions were amplified. The TCR CDR3 was amplified in a first-round RT-PCR using the HTBI primer set. TCRdb reprocessed the multiplex PCR reads via MiXCR and lists one record per CDR3 protein. The data hold nearly 750,000 distinct CDR3 sequences, with around a third observed a single time. This chain joins TRBV7-9 and TRBJ2-7; 8 nucleotides match TRBD2. The DNA end is a closer match to TRBJ2-1, so the J assignment may be wrong. This sequence was found in a woman between 35 and 50 years old with Graves' hyperthyroidism. The sequencing sample was made of blood. CDR3: CASSQGLVGNEQFF. The CDR3 DNA reads as TGTGCCAGCAGCCAGGGACTAGTGGGCAATGAGCAGTTCTTC.